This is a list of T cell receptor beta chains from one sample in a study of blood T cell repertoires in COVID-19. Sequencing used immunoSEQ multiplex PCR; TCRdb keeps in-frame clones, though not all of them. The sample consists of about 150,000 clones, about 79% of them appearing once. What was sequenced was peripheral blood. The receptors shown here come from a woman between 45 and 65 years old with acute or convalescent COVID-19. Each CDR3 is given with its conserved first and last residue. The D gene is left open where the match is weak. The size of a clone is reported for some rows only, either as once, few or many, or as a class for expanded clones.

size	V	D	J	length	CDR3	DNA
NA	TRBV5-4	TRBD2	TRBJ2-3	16	CASSLGRGGSTDTQYF	TGTGCCAGCAGCTTGGGTCGCGGGGGAAGCACAGATACGCAGTATTTT
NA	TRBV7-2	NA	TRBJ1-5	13	CASSPSSNQPQHF	TGTGCCAGCAGCCCTAGTAGCAATCAGCCCCAGCATTTT
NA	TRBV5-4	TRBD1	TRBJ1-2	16	CASSQDSGTGLYGYTF	TGTGCCAGCAGCCAAGACTCCGGGACAGGGTTGTATGGCTACACCTTC
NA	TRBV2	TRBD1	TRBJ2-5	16	CASSAMTGGSGETQYF	TGTGCCAGCAGTGCGATGACAGGGGGCTCGGGGGAGACCCAGTACTTC
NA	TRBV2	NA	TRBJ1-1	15	CASRRQVGMNTEAFF	TGTGCCAGCAGGAGACAGGTCGGGATGAACACTGAAGCTTTCTTT
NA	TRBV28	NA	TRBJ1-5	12	CASRSGNQPQHF	TGTGCCAGCAGGTCGGGCAATCAGCCCCAGCATTTT
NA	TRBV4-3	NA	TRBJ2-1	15	CASSQDQSSYNEQFF	TGCGCCAGCAGCCAAGATCAGTCCTCCTACAATGAGCAGTTCTTC
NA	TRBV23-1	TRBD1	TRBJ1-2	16	CASSQSTQGSVAGYTF	TGCGCCAGCAGTCAATCAACACAGGGGTCCGTCGCTGGCTACACCTTC
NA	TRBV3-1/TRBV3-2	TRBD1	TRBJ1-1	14	CASSRGQANTEAFF	TGTGCCAGCAGCCGGGGACAGGCTAACACTGAAGCTTTCTTT
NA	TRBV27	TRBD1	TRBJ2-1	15	CASRRTGPNYNEQFF	TGTGCCAGCAGGAGGACAGGGCCAAACTACAATGAGCAGTTCTTC
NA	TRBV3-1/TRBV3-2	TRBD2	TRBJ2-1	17	CASSHNSLAGGNNEQFF	TGTGCCAGCAGCCACAACTCTCTAGCGGGAGGTAACAATGAGCAGTTCTTC
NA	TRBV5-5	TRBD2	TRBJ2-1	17	CASSPKGQRGIYNEQFF	TGTGCCAGCAGCCCAAAAGGCCAGCGGGGCATATACAATGAGCAGTTCTTC
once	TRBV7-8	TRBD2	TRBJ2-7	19	CASSLVFSGREGFSYEQYF	TGTGCCAGCAGCTTAGTTTTCAGCGGGAGGGAGGGGTTTTCCTACGAGCAGTACTTC
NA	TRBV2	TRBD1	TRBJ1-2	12	CASRGQGYGYTF	TGTGCCAGCAGAGGACAGGGTTATGGCTACACCTTC
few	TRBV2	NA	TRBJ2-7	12	CASSTTGTEQYF	TGTGCCAGCAGTACAACAGGGACCGAGCAGTACTTC
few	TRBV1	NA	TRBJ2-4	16	CTSSQDSGGAQNIQYF	TGCACCAGCAGCCAAGATAGCGGGGGGGCCCAAAACATTCAGTACTTC
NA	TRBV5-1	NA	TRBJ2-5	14	CASSLDQGQETQYF	TGCGCCAGCAGCTTGGATCAGGGTCAAGAGACCCAGTACTTC
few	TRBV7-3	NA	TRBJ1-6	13	CASSLTQDSPLHF	TGTGCCAGCAGCTTAACCCAGGATTCACCCCTCCACTTT
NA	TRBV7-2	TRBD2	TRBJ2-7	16	CASSLEGLAGVYEQYF	TGTGCCAGCAGCTTAGAAGGGCTAGCGGGAGTTTACGAGCAGTACTTC
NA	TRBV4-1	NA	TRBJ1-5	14	CASSQEARTWPQHF	TGCGCCAGCAGCCAAGAGGCACGTACCTGGCCCCAGCATTTT
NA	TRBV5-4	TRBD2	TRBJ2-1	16	CASSPRTSGDYNEQFF	TGTGCCAGCAGCCCCCGGACTAGCGGAGATTACAATGAGCAGTTCTTC
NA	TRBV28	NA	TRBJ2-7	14	CASSLGGRTYEQYF	TGTGCCAGCAGCCTGGGGGGTCGAACCTACGAGCAGTACTTC
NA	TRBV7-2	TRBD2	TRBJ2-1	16	CASSLVGTSGENEQFF	TGTGCCAGCAGCTTAGTTGGGACTAGCGGTGAGAATGAGCAGTTCTTC